A few counts support the clone carrying this T cell receptor beta chain. One end of the junction is discordant with germline, which a read error may explain. This record comes from a study of response to subunit inactivated influenza vaccine. TCRdb itself ran the RT-PCR reads through MiXCR, one entry per CDR3 protein. Among about 570,000 distinct CDR3 sequences, about 11% were seen once, and the ten largest hold 8% to 13%. The CDR3 runs 12 residues. Per the germline V gene, CDR1 is SNHLY and CDR2 is FYNNEI. The same sample was also used in a study of T cells expressing NK-cell markers. According to that study: 5'RACE template switching with UMIs produced the TCR beta cDNA. Several donors' CD3+CD56-NKG2C+ cells were dominated by the same clonotypes.

The genes are TRBV2 and TRBJ2-3; D unresolved. This clonotype was sampled from a man in his forties or fifties who received an inactivated influenza vaccine. This specimen consisted of PBMCs from blood, obtained on the day of vaccination. The CDR3 DNA follows: TGTGCCAGCAGGGAAGGGTCGAATACGCAGTATTTT. Translating it yields CASREGSNTQYF.